The clone carrying this TCR beta chain occurred a few times. Based on a CD8+CD4-CCR7+CD45RA+ profile, naive CD8 T cells were sorted. Generation of bulk TCR libraries relied on previously described methods and listed TCR primers. TCRdb analysed the PCR reads with MiXCR anew, one entry per CDR3 protein. The sample has around 65,000 distinct CDR3 sequences; 15% to 20% are singletons. The data were taken from a study of molecular identifiers for immune sequencing clone quantification. Per the germline V gene, CDR1 is SGHAT and CDR2 is FQNNGV. CDR3 length: 14 residues. J was trimmed by 6 bases and V by 2 bases; bases with no gene match: 4.

Source material: naive CD8+ T cells from blood, with Jurkat cell RNA spiked in. Subset meaning: FACS-sorted CD8+CD4-CCR7+CD45RA+ naive T cells. This sequence was found in a human donor in good health. Some libraries in this study had Jurkat cell RNA spiked in. The V and J genes are TRBV11-2 and TRBJ2-3; 8 bases line up with TRBD2. CDR3 protein: CASSLQAGEDTQYF. In DNA form, the CDR3 reads TGTGCCAGCAGCTTACAAGCGGGAGAGGATACGCAGTATTTT.